This is a list of T cell receptor beta chains from one sample in a study of vaccination and CD4 T cells after COVID-19. TCRdb re-derived calls from the PCR reads in MiXCR, one entry per CDR3 protein. This sample has some 11,000 distinct CDR3 sequences, with around 32% found just once. These receptors are not linked to any known antigen. The material sequenced was CD4+ T cells from blood, cultured in vitro, taken before SARS-CoV-2 vaccination. The origin of the receptors is a human donor who received a COVID-19 vaccine. Both conserved end residues are part of each CDR3. A D gene is named only where the DNA matches it firmly. Some rows have no size entry. The others give once, few or many, or a class for an expanded clone.

cdr3_aa: CAISESRSDSSQPQHF
cdr3_nt: TGTGCCATCAGTGAGTCCCGGTCAGATAGCAGTCAGCCCCAGCATTTT
cdr3_length: 16
v_call: TRBV10-3
j_call: TRBJ1-5
clone_size: once
d_call: .

cdr3_aa: CASSLGGEGETQYF
cdr3_nt: TGTGCCAGCAGCCTAGGTGGCGAGGGGGAGACCCAGTACTTC
cdr3_length: 14
v_call: TRBV7-8
j_call: TRBJ2-5
clone_size: .
d_call: .

cdr3_aa: CSGTSGEYTGELFF
cdr3_nt: TGCAGTGGGACTAGCGGGGAGTACACCGGGGAGCTGTTTTTT
cdr3_length: 14
v_call: TRBV20-1
j_call: TRBJ2-2
clone_size: .
d_call: TRBD2

cdr3_aa: CASSPSSSYGYTF
cdr3_nt: TGCGCCAGCAGCCCCAGTTCTAGCTATGGCTACACCTTC
cdr3_length: 13
v_call: TRBV5-1
j_call: TRBJ1-2
clone_size: few
d_call: .

cdr3_aa: CASSPWRGTGAYEQYF
cdr3_nt: TGTGCCAGCAGTCCGTGGCGGGGGACAGGGGCCTACGAGCAGTACTTC
cdr3_length: 16
v_call: TRBV27
j_call: TRBJ2-7
clone_size: .
d_call: TRBD1

cdr3_aa: CASIETGGDTEAFF
cdr3_nt: TGTGCCAGCATTGAGACAGGGGGTGACACTGAAGCTTTCTTT
cdr3_length: 14
v_call: TRBV6-1
j_call: TRBJ1-1
clone_size: .
d_call: TRBD1

cdr3_aa: CASSKTGYSSYEQYF
cdr3_nt: TGTGCCAGCAGTAAAACAGGGTACAGCTCCTACGAGCAGTACTTC
cdr3_length: 15
v_call: TRBV6-1
j_call: TRBJ2-7
clone_size: .
d_call: .

cdr3_aa: CSARGGGKETQYF
cdr3_nt: TGCAGTGCTAGAGGTGGTGGCAAAGAGACCCAGTACTTC
cdr3_length: 13
v_call: TRBV20-1
j_call: TRBJ2-5
clone_size: .
d_call: .

cdr3_aa: CAISEQAETQYF
cdr3_nt: TGTGCCATCAGTGAACAGGCAGAGACCCAGTACTTC
cdr3_length: 12
v_call: TRBV10-3
j_call: TRBJ2-5
clone_size: .
d_call: .

cdr3_aa: CASSLVEGKETQYF
cdr3_nt: TGCGCCAGCAGCTTGGTGGAGGGGAAAGAGACCCAGTACTTC
cdr3_length: 14
v_call: TRBV5-1
j_call: TRBJ2-5
clone_size: .
d_call: .

cdr3_aa: CAWGAGQGNWNEQFF
cdr3_nt: TGTGCCTGGGGGGCCGGACAGGGTAATTGGAATGAGCAGTTCTTC
cdr3_length: 15
v_call: TRBV30
j_call: TRBJ2-1
clone_size: few
d_call: TRBD1

cdr3_aa: CASSRGQGVWNEKLFF
cdr3_nt: TGTGCCAGCAGCCGGGGACAGGGGGTGTGGAATGAAAAACTGTTTTTT
cdr3_length: 16
v_call: TRBV5-5
j_call: TRBJ1-4
clone_size: .
d_call: TRBD1

cdr3_aa: CSASGGFTDTQYF
cdr3_nt: TGCAGTGCTAGCGGTGGATTCACAGATACGCAGTATTTT
cdr3_length: 13
v_call: TRBV20-1
j_call: TRBJ2-3
clone_size: few
d_call: .

cdr3_aa: CASRRQGMNTEAFF
cdr3_nt: TGTGCCAGCAGACGACAGGGAATGAACACTGAAGCTTTCTTT
cdr3_length: 14
v_call: TRBV5-8
j_call: TRBJ1-1
clone_size: few
d_call: TRBD1

cdr3_aa: CSASFQEDGYTF
cdr3_nt: TGCAGTGCTAGTTTTCAGGAAGATGGCTACACCTTC
cdr3_length: 12
v_call: TRBV20-1
j_call: TRBJ1-2
clone_size: .
d_call: .

cdr3_aa: CSARVGAGGFLNEQYF
cdr3_nt: TGCAGTGCTCGAGTGGGCGCAGGGGGCTTTCTAAACGAGCAGTACTTC
cdr3_length: 16
v_call: TRBV20-1
j_call: TRBJ2-7
clone_size: .
d_call: TRBD1

cdr3_aa: CASRAAGSSYNEQFF
cdr3_nt: TGTGCCAGCAGGGCAGCGGGGAGCTCCTACAATGAGCAGTTCTTC
cdr3_length: 15
v_call: TRBV7-2
j_call: TRBJ2-1
clone_size: .
d_call: TRBD2

cdr3_aa: CASSRKPWTETYEQYF
cdr3_nt: TGTGCCAGCAGTCGAAAACCGTGGACAGAGACTTACGAGCAGTACTTC
cdr3_length: 16
v_call: TRBV6-1
j_call: TRBJ2-7
clone_size: few
d_call: .

cdr3_aa: CASSDSLRGCPYEQYF
cdr3_nt: TGTGCCAGCAGTGACTCACTGAGGGGCTGTCCCTACGAGCAGTACTTC
cdr3_length: 16
v_call: TRBV6-1
j_call: TRBJ2-7
clone_size: .
d_call: .

cdr3_aa: CASSDRDGEKLFF
cdr3_nt: TGCGCCAGCAGTGACAGAGACGGTGAAAAACTGTTTTTT
cdr3_length: 13
v_call: TRBV10-2
j_call: TRBJ1-4
clone_size: few
d_call: .

cdr3_aa: CSARDSGTRTDTQYF
cdr3_nt: TGCAGTGCTAGAGACTCCGGGACTCGCACAGATACGCAGTATTTT
cdr3_length: 15
v_call: TRBV20-1
j_call: TRBJ2-3
clone_size: .
d_call: .

cdr3_aa: CASSLVDRVNNEQFF
cdr3_nt: TGTGCCAGCAGCTTAGTGGACAGGGTGAACAATGAGCAGTTCTTC
cdr3_length: 15
v_call: TRBV7-2
j_call: TRBJ2-1
clone_size: .
d_call: TRBD1

cdr3_aa: CASSFFGTVGLTDTQYF
cdr3_nt: TGTGCCAGCAGTTTCTTCGGTACAGTTGGCCTCACAGATACGCAGTATTTT
cdr3_length: 17
v_call: TRBV12-3/TRBV12-4
j_call: TRBJ2-3
clone_size: once
d_call: .

cdr3_aa: CSARHGTNEKLFF
cdr3_nt: TGCAGTGCTAGACATGGAACTAATGAAAAACTGTTTTTT
cdr3_length: 13
v_call: TRBV20-1
j_call: TRBJ1-4
clone_size: medium-sized
d_call: .

cdr3_aa: CAWKQTGTGGIEAFF
cdr3_nt: TGTGCCTGGAAACAGACGGGGACAGGGGGAATCGAAGCTTTCTTT
cdr3_length: 15
v_call: TRBV30
j_call: TRBJ1-1
clone_size: few
d_call: TRBD1

cdr3_aa: CATMGESQETQYF
cdr3_nt: TGTGCCACCATGGGGGAATCCCAAGAGACCCAGTACTTC
cdr3_length: 13
v_call: TRBV24-1
j_call: TRBJ2-5
clone_size: few
d_call: .

cdr3_aa: CASSLSQGLQETQYF
cdr3_nt: TGTGCCAGCAGTTTATCGCAGGGGCTACAAGAGACCCAGTACTTC
cdr3_length: 15
v_call: TRBV12-3/TRBV12-4
j_call: TRBJ2-5
clone_size: few
d_call: .

cdr3_aa: CSVLNVGLAGGPYEQYF
cdr3_nt: TGCAGCGTTCTGAATGTAGGACTAGCGGGGGGACCCTACGAGCAGTACTTC
cdr3_length: 17
v_call: TRBV29-1
j_call: TRBJ2-7
clone_size: .
d_call: TRBD2

cdr3_aa: CTSSQETSGQETQYF
cdr3_nt: TGCACCAGCAGCCAAGAGACTAGCGGCCAAGAGACCCAGTACTTC
cdr3_length: 15
v_call: TRBV1
j_call: TRBJ2-5
clone_size: few
d_call: .

cdr3_aa: CATSRRDRASEAFF
cdr3_nt: TGTGCCACCAGCCGCCGGGACAGGGCCAGTGAAGCTTTCTTT
cdr3_length: 14
v_call: TRBV15
j_call: TRBJ1-1
clone_size: few
d_call: TRBD1

cdr3_aa: CASSRPVGASNSPLHF
cdr3_nt: TGTGCCAGCAGTCGTCCTGTGGGGGCTAGTAATTCACCCCTCCACTTT
cdr3_length: 16
v_call: TRBV28
j_call: TRBJ1-6
clone_size: .
d_call: .

cdr3_aa: CATSEPGQGRETQYF
cdr3_nt: TGTGCCACCAGTGAACCTGGACAGGGCAGGGAGACCCAGTACTTC
cdr3_length: 15
v_call: TRBV24-1
j_call: TRBJ2-5
clone_size: .
d_call: TRBD1

cdr3_aa: CASSFINGAASYGYTF
cdr3_nt: TGTGCCAGCAGCTTTATAAATGGTGCAGCCTCCTATGGCTACACCTTC
cdr3_length: 16
v_call: TRBV7-9
j_call: TRBJ1-2
clone_size: .
d_call: .

cdr3_aa: CSARAFTGGGYTF
cdr3_nt: TGCAGTGCTAGAGCTTTTACAGGGGGCGGCTACACCTTC
cdr3_length: 13
v_call: TRBV20-1
j_call: TRBJ1-2
clone_size: .
d_call: TRBD1

cdr3_aa: CASNPGTTDTQYF
cdr3_nt: TGTGCCAGCAACCCGGGGACCACAGATACGCAGTATTTT
cdr3_length: 13
v_call: TRBV28
j_call: TRBJ2-3
clone_size: .
d_call: .

cdr3_aa: CASSIAVNTEAFF
cdr3_nt: TGTGCCAGTAGTATCGCGGTGAACACTGAAGCTTTCTTT
cdr3_length: 13
v_call: TRBV19
j_call: TRBJ1-1
clone_size: large
d_call: .

cdr3_aa: CASSLERASTDTQYF
cdr3_nt: TGCGCCAGCAGCTTAGAGCGGGCTAGCACAGATACGCAGTATTTT
cdr3_length: 15
v_call: TRBV5-1
j_call: TRBJ2-3
clone_size: .
d_call: .